The T cell receptor beta chain under discussion was sequenced for a study of T cells in Graves' hyperthyroidism and ophthalmopathy. This clonotype has ten or more counts. What it binds is unknown. Using RNA transcripts as the source, TCR beta CDR3 regions were amplified. RT-PCR in the first round (using the HTBI primer set) targeted the TCR CDR3. TCRdb re-called the multiplex PCR reads through MiXCR, storing one row per CDR3 protein. The table records a few hundred thousand distinct CDR3 sequences, approximately 15% of them present only once. Findings of the study overall: Before onset, ophthalmopathy was predicted by the model a median roughly six months earlier.

The germline V gene has CDR1 SQVTM and CDR2 ANQGSEA. V dropped 2 bases and J dropped 5 bases, with 9 bases sitting between them. The CDR3 extends over 13 amino acids. This clonotype originated in a woman aged 18-29 years with Graves' hyperthyroidism. The sequenced material came from blood. This chain uses TRBV29-1 with TRBJ2-2; D is ambiguous. The CDR3 spells CSVESLVTGELFF. For the CDR3, the DNA is TGCAGCGTTGAATCCCTAGTAACCGGGGAGCTGTTTTTT.